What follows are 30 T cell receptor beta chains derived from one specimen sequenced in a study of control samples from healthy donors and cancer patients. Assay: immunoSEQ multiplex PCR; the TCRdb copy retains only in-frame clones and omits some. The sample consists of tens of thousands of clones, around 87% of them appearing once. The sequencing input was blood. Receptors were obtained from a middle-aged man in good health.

The CDR3 is CASSSPRGGYTF. CDR3 coding DNA: TGTGCCAGCAGCTCGCCTCGGGGAGGCTACACCTTC. The chain carries TRBV3-1 (or the pseudogene TRBV3-2) and TRBJ1-2; D remains unclear. This CDR3 has 12 residues. Trimming took 5 bases from V and 8 from J, leaving 12 bases between them. Per the germline V gene, CDR1 is LGHDT and CDR2 is YNNKEL (reference sequence).

This CDR3 is CASSLGGASYNSPLHF. The CDR3 DNA follows: TGTGCCAGCAGCTTAGGGGGGGCCTCCTATAATTCACCCCTCCACTTT. The genes are TRBV7-9 and TRBJ1-6, with D maybe TRBD1 (6 bases). CDR1 is SEHNR and CDR2 is FQNEAQ in the germline V gene (reference sequence). V was clipped by 1 base and J by 0 bases, with 7 bases between them. The CDR3 covers 16 residues.

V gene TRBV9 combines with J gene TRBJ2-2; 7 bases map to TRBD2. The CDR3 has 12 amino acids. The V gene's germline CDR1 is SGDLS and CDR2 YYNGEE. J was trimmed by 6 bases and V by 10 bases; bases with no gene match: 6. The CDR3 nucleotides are TGTGCCCTCTATGGGGGGGCCGGGGAGCTGTTTTTT. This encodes CALYGGAGELFF.

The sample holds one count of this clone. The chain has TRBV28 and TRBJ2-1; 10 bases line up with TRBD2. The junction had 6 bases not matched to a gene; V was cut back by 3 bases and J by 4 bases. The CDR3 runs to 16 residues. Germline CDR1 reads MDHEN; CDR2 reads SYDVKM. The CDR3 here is CASSLGAGGPYNEQFF. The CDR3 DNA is TGTGCCAGCAGTTTGGGAGCGGGGGGGCCGTACAATGAGCAGTTCTTC.

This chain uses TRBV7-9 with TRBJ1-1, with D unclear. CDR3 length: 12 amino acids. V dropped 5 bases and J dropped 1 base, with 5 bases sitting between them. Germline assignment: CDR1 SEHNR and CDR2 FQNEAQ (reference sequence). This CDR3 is CASSRQNTEAFF. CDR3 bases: TGTGCCAGCAGCCGACAGAACACTGAAGCTTTCTTT.

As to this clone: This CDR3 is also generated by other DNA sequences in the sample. The CDR3 nucleotides read TGTGCCAGCAGCTTAGACAGGGATCAGCCCCAGCATTTT. Amino acids: CASSLDRDQPQHF. The chain joins TRBV11-2 to TRBJ1-5, with a weak D call TRBD1 (5 bases). In germline, CDR1 is SGHAT, CDR2 FQNNGV. V lost 0 bases and J 5 bases, leaving 5 bases between the germline ends. CDR3 length: 13 residues.

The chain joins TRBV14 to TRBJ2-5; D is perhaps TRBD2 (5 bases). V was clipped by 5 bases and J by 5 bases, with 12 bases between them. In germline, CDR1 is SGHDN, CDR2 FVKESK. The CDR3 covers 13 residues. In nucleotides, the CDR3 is TGTGCCAGCAGCGGAGTCCCGGGGGAGACCCAGTACTTC. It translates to CASSGVPGETQYF.

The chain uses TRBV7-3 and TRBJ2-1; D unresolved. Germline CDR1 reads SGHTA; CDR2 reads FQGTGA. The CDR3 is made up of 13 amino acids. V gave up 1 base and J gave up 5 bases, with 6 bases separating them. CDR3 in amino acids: CASSLNRNNEQFF. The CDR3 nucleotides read TGTGCCAGCAGCTTAAACCGAAACAATGAGCAGTTCTTC.

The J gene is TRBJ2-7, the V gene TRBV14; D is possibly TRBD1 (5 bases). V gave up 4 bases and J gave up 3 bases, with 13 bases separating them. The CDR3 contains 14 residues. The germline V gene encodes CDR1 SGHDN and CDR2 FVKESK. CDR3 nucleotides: TGTGCCAGCAGCCCCCTGGGGCAGAACTACGAGCAGTACGTC. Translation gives CASSPLGQNYEQYV.

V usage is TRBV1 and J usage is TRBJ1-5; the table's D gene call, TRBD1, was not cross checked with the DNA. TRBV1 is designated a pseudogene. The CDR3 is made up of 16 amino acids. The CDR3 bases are TGCACCAGCAGCCAAGATTACAGGGATAGCAATCAGCCCCAGCATTTT. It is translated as CTSSQDYRDSNQPQHF.

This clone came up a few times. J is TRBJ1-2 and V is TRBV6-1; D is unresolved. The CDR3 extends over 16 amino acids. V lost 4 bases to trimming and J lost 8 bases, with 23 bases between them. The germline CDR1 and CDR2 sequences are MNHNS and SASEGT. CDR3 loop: CASSAGIATPLWGYTF. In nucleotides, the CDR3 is TGTGCCAGCAGTGCGGGGATAGCCACCCCCCTATGGGGCTACACCTTC.

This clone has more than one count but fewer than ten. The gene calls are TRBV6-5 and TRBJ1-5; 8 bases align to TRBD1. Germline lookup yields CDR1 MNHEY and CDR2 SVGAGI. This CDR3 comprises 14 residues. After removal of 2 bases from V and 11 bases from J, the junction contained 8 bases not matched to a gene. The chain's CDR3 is CASSYGGQGTSQHF. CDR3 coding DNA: TGTGCCAGCAGTTACGGAGGACAGGGCACATCCCAGCATTTT.

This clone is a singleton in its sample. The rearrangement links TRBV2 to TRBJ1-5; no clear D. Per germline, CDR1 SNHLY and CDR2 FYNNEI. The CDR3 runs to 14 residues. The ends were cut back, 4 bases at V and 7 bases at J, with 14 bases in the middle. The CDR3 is CASSGPGATQPQHF. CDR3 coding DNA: TGTGCCAGCAGTGGGCCGGGCGCTACACAGCCCCAGCATTTT.

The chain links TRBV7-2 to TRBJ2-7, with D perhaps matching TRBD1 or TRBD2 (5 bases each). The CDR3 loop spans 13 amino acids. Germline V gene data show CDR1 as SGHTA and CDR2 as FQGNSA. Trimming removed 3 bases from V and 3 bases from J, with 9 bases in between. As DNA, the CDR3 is TGTGCCAGCAGCTTGGGACGACTCTACGAGCAGTACTTC. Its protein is CASSLGRLYEQYF.

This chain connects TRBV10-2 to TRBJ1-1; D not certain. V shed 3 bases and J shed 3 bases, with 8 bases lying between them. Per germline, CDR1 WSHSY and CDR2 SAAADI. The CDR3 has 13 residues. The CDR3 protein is CASSERVDTEAFF. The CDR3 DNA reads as TGCGCCAGCAGTGAAAGGGTGGACACTGAAGCTTTCTTT.

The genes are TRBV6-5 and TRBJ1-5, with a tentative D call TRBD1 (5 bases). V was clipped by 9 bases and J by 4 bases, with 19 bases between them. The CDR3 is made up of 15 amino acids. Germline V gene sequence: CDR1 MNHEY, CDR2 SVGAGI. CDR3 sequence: CASLQGVGQNQPQHF. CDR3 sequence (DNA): TGTGCCAGTCTACAAGGGGTGGGGCAGAATCAGCCCCAGCATTTT.

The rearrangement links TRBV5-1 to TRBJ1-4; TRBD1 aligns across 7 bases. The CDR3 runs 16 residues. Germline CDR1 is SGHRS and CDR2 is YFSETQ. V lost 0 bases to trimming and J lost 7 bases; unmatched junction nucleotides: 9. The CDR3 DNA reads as TGCGCCAGCAGCTTGGCCCCCGCAGGGGGTGTTGAAAAACTGTTTTTT. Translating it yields CASSLAPAGGVEKLFF. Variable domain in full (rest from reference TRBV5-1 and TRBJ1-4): KAGVTQTPRYLIKTRGQQVTLSCSPISGHRSVSWYQQTPGQGLQFLFEYFSETQRNKGNFPGRFSGRQFSNSRSEMNVSTLELGDSALYLCASSLAPAGGVEKLFFGSGTQLSVL.

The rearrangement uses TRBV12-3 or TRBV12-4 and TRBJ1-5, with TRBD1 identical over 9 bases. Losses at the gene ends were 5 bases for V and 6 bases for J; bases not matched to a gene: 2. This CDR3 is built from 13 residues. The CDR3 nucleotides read TGTGCCAGCAGTAAGACAGGGGGTCAGCCCCAGCATTTT. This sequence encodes CASSKTGGQPQHF.

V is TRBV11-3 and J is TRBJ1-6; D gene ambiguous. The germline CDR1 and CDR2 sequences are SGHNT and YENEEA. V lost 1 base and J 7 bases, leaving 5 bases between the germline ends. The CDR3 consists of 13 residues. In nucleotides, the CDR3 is TGTGCCAGCAGCTTAGTGGGGAATTCACCCCTCCACTTT. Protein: CASSLVGNSPLHF.

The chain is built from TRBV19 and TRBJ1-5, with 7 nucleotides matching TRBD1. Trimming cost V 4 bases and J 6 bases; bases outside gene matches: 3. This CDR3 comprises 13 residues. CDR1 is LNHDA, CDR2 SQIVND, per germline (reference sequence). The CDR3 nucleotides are TGTGCCAGTAGTAACAGGGGAACTCAGCCCCAGCATTTT. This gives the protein CASSNRGTQPQHF.

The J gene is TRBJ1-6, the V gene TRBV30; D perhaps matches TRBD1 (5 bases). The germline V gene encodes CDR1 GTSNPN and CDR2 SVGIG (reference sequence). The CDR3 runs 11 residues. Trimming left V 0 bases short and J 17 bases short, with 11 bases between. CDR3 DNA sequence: TGTGCCTGGAGTGTAGGGGCTACAATCCACTTT. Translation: CAWSVGATIHF. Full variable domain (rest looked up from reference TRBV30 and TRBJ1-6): SQTIHQWPATLVQPVGSPLSLECTVEGTSNPNLYWYRQAAGRGLQLLFYSVGIGQISSEVPQNLSASRPQDRQFILSSKKLLLSDSGFYLCAWSVGATIHFGNGTRLTVT.

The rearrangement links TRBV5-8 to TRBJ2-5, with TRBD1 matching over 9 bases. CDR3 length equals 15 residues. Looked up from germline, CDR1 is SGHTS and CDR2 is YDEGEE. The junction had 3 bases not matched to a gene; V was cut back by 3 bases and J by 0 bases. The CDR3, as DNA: TGTGCCAGCAGCTACGGACAGGGGTACCAAGAGACCCAGTACTTC. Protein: CASSYGQGYQETQYF.

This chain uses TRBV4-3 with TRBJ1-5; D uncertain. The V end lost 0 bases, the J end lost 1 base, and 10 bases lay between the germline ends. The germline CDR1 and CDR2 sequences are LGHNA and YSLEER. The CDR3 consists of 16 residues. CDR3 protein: CASSQDYSNSNQPQHF. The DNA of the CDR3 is TGCGCCAGCAGCCAAGATTATAGCAACAGCAATCAGCCCCAGCATTTT.

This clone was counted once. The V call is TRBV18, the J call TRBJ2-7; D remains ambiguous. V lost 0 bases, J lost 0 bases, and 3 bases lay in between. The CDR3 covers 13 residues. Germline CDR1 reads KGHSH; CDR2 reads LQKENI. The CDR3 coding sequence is TGTGCCAGCTCACCACCCAGCTCCTACGAGCAGTACGTC. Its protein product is CASSPPSSYEQYV.

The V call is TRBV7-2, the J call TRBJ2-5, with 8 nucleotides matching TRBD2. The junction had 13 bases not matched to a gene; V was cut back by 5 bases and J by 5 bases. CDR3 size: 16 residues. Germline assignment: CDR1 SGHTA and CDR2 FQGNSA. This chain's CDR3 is CASSPSRSGGGETQYF. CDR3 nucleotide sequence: TGTGCCAGCAGCCCCTCCCGATCGGGGGGGGGTGAGACCCAGTACTTC.

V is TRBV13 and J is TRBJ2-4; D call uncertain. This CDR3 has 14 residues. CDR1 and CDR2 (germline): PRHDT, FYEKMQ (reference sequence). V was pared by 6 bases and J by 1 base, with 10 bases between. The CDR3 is CASSSPEAKNIQYF. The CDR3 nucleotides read TGTGCCAGCAGTTCCCCCGAGGCCAAAAACATTCAGTACTTC.

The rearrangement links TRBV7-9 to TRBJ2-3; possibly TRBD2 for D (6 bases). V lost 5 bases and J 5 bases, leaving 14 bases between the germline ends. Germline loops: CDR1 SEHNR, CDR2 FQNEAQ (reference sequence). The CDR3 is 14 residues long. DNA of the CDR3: TGTGCCAGCAGCCCTCGGGAGTGGGGAGATACGCAGTATTTT. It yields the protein CASSPREWGDTQYF. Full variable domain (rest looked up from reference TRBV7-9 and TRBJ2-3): DTGVSQNPRHKITKRGQNVTFRCDPISEHNRLYWYRQTLGQGPEFLTYFQNEAQLEKSRLLSDRFSAERPKGSFSTLEIQRTEQGDSAMYLCASSPREWGDTQYFGPGTRLTVL.

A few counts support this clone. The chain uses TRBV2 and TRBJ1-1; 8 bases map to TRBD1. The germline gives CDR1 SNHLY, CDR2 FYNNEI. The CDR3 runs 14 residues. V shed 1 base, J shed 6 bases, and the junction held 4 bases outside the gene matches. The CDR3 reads CASSEGQGASEAFF. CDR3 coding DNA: TGTGCCAGCAGTGAAGGGCAGGGGGCTTCTGAAGCTTTCTTT.

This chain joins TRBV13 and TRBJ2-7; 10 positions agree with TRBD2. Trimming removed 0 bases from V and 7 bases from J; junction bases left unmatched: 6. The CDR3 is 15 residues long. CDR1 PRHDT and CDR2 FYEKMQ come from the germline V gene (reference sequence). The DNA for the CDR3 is TGTGCCAGCAGCTTAGGGCTAGCGGGAGTCGGGGAGCAGTACTTC. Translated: CASSLGLAGVGEQYF.

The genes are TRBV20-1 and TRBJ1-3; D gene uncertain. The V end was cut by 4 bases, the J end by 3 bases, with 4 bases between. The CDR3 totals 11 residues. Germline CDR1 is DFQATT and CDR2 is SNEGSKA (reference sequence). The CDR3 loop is CSANFGNTIYF. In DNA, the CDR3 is TGCAGTGCTAATTTTGGAAACACCATATATTTT.